These T cell receptor beta chains were read from a single sample in a study of T cells in Graves' hyperthyroidism and ophthalmopathy. TCRdb re-called the multiplex PCR reads through MiXCR, storing one row per CDR3 protein. The sample holds about 560,000 distinct CDR3 sequences, 15% to 20% seen once. Sample: blood. These TCRs come from a woman in her late teens or twenties with Graves' hyperthyroidism. CDR3s include the opening cysteine and the closing phenylalanine or tryptophan. The D gene is left open where the match is weak. Size is stated for part of the rows, as once, few or many counts, or as a class when the clone is expanded.

V	J	size	D	DNA	CDR3
TRBV6-1	TRBJ2-3	-	-	TGTGCCAGCAGTGATCGGACAGCGCAGTATTTT	CASSDRTAQYF
TRBV12-3/TRBV12-4	TRBJ1-2	-	-	TGTGCCACTCGGGAGGTCCCAGCAGGCTACACCTTC	CATREVPAGYTF
TRBV28	TRBJ1-4	-	TRBD1	TGTGCCAGCAGCCTCACCGGGACAGGGGGAGGAAAACTGTTTTTT	CASSLTGTGGGKLFF
TRBV4-2	TRBJ1-5	few	-	TGTGCCAGCAGCCAAGAGGACGGGGATCAGCCCCAGCATTTT	CASSQEDGDQPQHF
TRBV20-1	TRBJ2-5	-	-	TGCAGTGCTAGTGAGGGGTTCCGACCCCAGTACTTC	CSASEGFRPQYF
TRBV7-9	TRBJ1-4	-	-	TGTGCCAGCAGCTCCGCGCCAGGGGCAACTAATGAAAAACTGTTTTTT	CASSSAPGATNEKLFF
TRBV28	TRBJ2-1	once	TRBD2	TGTGCCAGCAGTTTAGGTCCGACTAGCGGGAGGCGGAGCTCCTACAATGGGCAGTTCTTC	CASSLGPTSGRRSSYNGQFF
TRBV2	TRBJ2-3	few	TRBD2	TGTGCCAGCACGCTAGCGGCAGATACGCAGTATTTT	CASTLAADTQYF
TRBV27	TRBJ2-2	many	TRBD2	TGTGCCAGCAGTTTCCGACTAGCGGGGGCAACGAACACCGGGGAGCTGTTTTTT	CASSFRLAGATNTGELFF
TRBV6-1	TRBJ2-5	-	-	TGTGCCAGCAGACAGGACACAAGGGAGGCCCTGGACTTC	CASRQDTREALDF
TRBV6-1	TRBJ2-3	few	TRBD2	TGTGCCAGCAGTGACCAAACTAGCGGGAGCTTGGATACGCAGTATTTT	CASSDQTSGSLDTQYF
TRBV4-3	TRBJ2-7	few	TRBD1	TGCGCCAGCAGCCAAGACTCCGGGACAGGGGGCAACGAGCAGTACTTC	CASSQDSGTGGNEQYF
TRBV2	TRBJ2-2	-	-	TGTGCCAGCAGTGAAGCGGACATTCCCGGGGAGCTGTTTTTT	CASSEADIPGELFF
TRBV29-1	TRBJ1-1	few	TRBD1	TGCAGCGGGGGGGGCAGGGGGATCTCTGAAGCTTTCTTT	CSGGGRGISEAFF
TRBV20-1	TRBJ2-3	-	TRBD1	TGCAGTGTCGGGACAGGGGGGAGCACAGATACGCAGTATTTT	CSVGTGGSTDTQYF
TRBV11-2	TRBJ2-1	many	TRBD1	TGTGCCAGCAGCTTAGTTGGGGACAGGGGACCATACAATGAGCAGTTCTTC	CASSLVGDRGPYNEQFF
TRBV5-4	TRBJ2-3	many	-	TGTGCCAGCAGCGAAAGGGGCAGCACAGATACGCAGTATTTT	CASSERGSTDTQYF
TRBV19	TRBJ2-7	-	-	TGTGCCAGTAGTATGGGCAGTGTATACGAGCAGTACTTC	CASSMGSVYEQYF
TRBV3-1	TRBJ2-7	few	TRBD2	TGTGCCAGCAGCCAGGGACTAGCGGGAGGTGGCGAGCAGTACTTC	CASSQGLAGGGEQYF
TRBV29-1	TRBJ2-5	many	TRBD2	TGCAGCGTTGATGGATCCGGACTAGCGGGTCCCGGGGAGACCCAGTACTTC	CSVDGSGLAGPGETQYF
TRBV5-1	TRBJ2-1	few	TRBD2	TGCGCCAGCAGCTTGGCTAGTAGACTAGCGGGAAAGTTCTTC	CASSLASRLAGKFF
TRBV7-9	TRBJ2-1	few	-	TGTGCCAGCATAGCCTACAATGAGCAGTTCTTC	CASIAYNEQFF
TRBV27	TRBJ1-4	few	-	TGTGCCAGCAGTTTCGCCCCCTACGCAACTAATGAAAAACTGTTTTTT	CASSFAPYATNEKLFF
TRBV7-2	TRBJ1-2	many	-	TGTGCCAGCAGCTTAGGGAGCGGGAATACAGGCTACACCTTC	CASSLGSGNTGYTF
TRBV7-2	TRBJ2-1	many	-	TGTGCCAGCAGCCCATTAGTAGGCTATGAGCAGTTCTTC	CASSPLVGYEQFF
TRBV25-1	TRBJ1-3	-	TRBD1	TGTGCCAGCAGTGAAACCAGGACAGGGACCCTCTTCTCTGGAAACACCATATATTTT	CASSETRTGTLFSGNTIYF
TRBV2	TRBJ2-5	many	TRBD2	TGTGCCAGCAGTGAAGAACTAGCGGGAGTGGAGACCCAGTACTTC	CASSEELAGVETQYF
TRBV18	TRBJ2-1	-	TRBD2	TGTGCCAGCTCACCCTTAGCGGGAGCGAACAATGAGCAGTTCTTC	CASSPLAGANNEQFF
TRBV12-3/TRBV12-4	TRBJ2-1	many	-	TGTGCCAGCAGTTTAGCGCTGTCTAGTTTGTCCTACAATGAGCAGTTCTTC	CASSLALSSLSYNEQFF
TRBV6-1	TRBJ2-1	many	-	TGTGCCAGCAGTCCCCGACTGGAAACCTACAATGAGCAGTTCTTC	CASSPRLETYNEQFF
TRBV27	TRBJ2-7	many	-	TGTGCCAGCACCCGCTCGTATGGGGCCTACGAGCAGTACTTC	CASTRSYGAYEQYF
TRBV7-9	TRBJ2-5	-	-	TGTGCCAGCAGCCCTCTTGGGATTGGAGAGACCCAGTACTTC	CASSPLGIGETQYF
TRBV7-8	TRBJ2-7	many	-	TGTGCCAGCAGCTTAGCATCTGTTGGGGAAGAGCAGTACTTC	CASSLASVGEEQYF
TRBV11-2	TRBJ1-1	few	-	TGTGCCAGCAGCCACTGGGGGGGGGGCACTGAAGCTTTCTTT	CASSHWGGGTEAFF
TRBV2	TRBJ1-2	many	-	TGTGCCAGCAGTGCTGGCAGAGGCAACTATGGCTACACCTTC	CASSAGRGNYGYTF
TRBV7-9	TRBJ2-1	many	-	TGTGCCAGCAGCTTACTAGGAAAGTCTGGGTACAATGAGCAGTTCTTC	CASSLLGKSGYNEQFF
TRBV4-3	TRBJ2-3	-	-	TGCGCCAGCAGCCAAGGTGGGGTCGTCGTAGATACGCAGTATTTT	CASSQGGVVVDTQYF
TRBV2	TRBJ2-7	-	-	TGTGCCAGCAATATAGACAGGCTCTCCTACGAGCAGTACTTC	CASNIDRLSYEQYF
TRBV4-1	TRBJ1-2	few	-	TGCGCCAGCAGCCAAGATTCCCCCGTCAGGTTCTATGGCTACACCTTC	CASSQDSPVRFYGYTF
TRBV7-9	TRBJ2-2	few	TRBD1	TGTGCCAGCAGCTTTGGGACAGGGTTGGGCATCGGGGAGCTGTTTTTT	CASSFGTGLGIGELFF
TRBV2	TRBJ2-7	many	TRBD1	TGTGCCAGTTCCCGGGACAGGGCTACTGGGGAGCAGTACTTC	CASSRDRATGEQYF
TRBV15	TRBJ2-5	many	TRBD2	TGTGCCACCAGCAGAGATGGAACCCGCGGGGGACGGCAAGAGACCCAGTACTTC	CATSRDGTRGGRQETQYF
TRBV19	TRBJ2-7	few	TRBD1	TGTGCCACTTATTCGGGACAGCGGTACTTC	CATYSGQRYF
TRBV19	TRBJ1-3	-	-	TGTGCCACCTCCGCCAGCTCTGGAAACACCATATATTTT	CATSASSGNTIYF
TRBV18	TRBJ2-5	-	TRBD1	TGTGCCAGCTCACCACAAGACAGGGGGTGGTCCAAAGAGACCCAGTACTTC	CASSPQDRGWSKETQYF
TRBV10-1	TRBJ1-5	-	-	TGCGCCAGCAGTGAGTCGGGGAGTGGATTTCAGCCCCAGCATTTT	CASSESGSGFQPQHF
TRBV2	TRBJ1-1	many	-	TGTGCCAGCAGTGAGTCAGGGGACACTGAAGCTTTCTTT	CASSESGDTEAFF
TRBV3-1	TRBJ1-5	few	-	TGTGCCAGCAGCTACGACAGCGGATATAGCAATCAGCCCCCGCATTTT	CASSYDSGYSNQPPHF
TRBV5-8	TRBJ2-7	-	TRBD1	TGTGCCAGCAGCCAAGGACAGGGCTACTACGGCGAGCAGTACTTC	CASSQGQGYYGEQYF
TRBV20-1	TRBJ2-5	many	-	TGCAGTGCTAGAGAAGATCGATCATGGGGCGACGGTGAGACCCAGTACTTC	CSAREDRSWGDGETQYF
TRBV10-2	TRBJ2-1	-	TRBD2	TGCGCCAGCACCGATTCCCTCCGGAGACTAGCGGGAGCTCTCAGCCCCTACAATGAGCAGTTCTTC	CASTDSLRRLAGALSPYNEQFF
TRBV6-6	TRBJ2-5	many	-	TGTGCCAGCAGTTACTCGAGTCAGACCCCGCGAGAGACCCAGTACTTC	CASSYSSQTPRETQYF
TRBV6-1	TRBJ2-7	-	-	TGTGCCAGCAGCCACGGAGTCAGTTCCTACGAGCAGTACTTC	CASSHGVSSYEQYF
TRBV28	TRBJ2-7	many	-	TGTGCCAGCAGTTTTTGGAGTTACGAGCAGTACTTC	CASSFWSYEQYF
TRBV7-8	TRBJ2-1	-	TRBD2	TGTGCCAGCAGCCCGAGGGCTAGCGGGGGGGCCTACAATGAGCAGTTCTTC	CASSPRASGGAYNEQFF
TRBV6-1	TRBJ1-1	many	-	TGTGCCAGCTCTCCCAAGACTGAAGCTTTCTTT	CASSPKTEAFF